These 22 T cell receptor beta chains originate from one sample sequenced in a study of cytomegalovirus exposure and HLA in healthy donors. 13 Jbeta primers and 60 Vbeta primers were used for the PCR. The data were produced by immunoSEQ multiplex PCR, yet TCRdb's version contains in-frame clones alone and is incomplete. The table lists approximately 110,000 clones, under 85% of them singletons, with about 8.4% in the top ten. The sequenced sample was PBMCs. These TCRs come from a man aged 35-49 years in good health and CMV-seronegative.

The J gene is TRBJ2-5, the V gene TRBV5-1, with D possibly being TRBD2 (6 bases). V was trimmed by 7 bases and J by 1 base, leaving 14 bases between them. From germline, CDR1 is SGHRS and CDR2 YFSETQ. This CDR3 has 14 amino acids. CDR3 protein: CASGPGGSQETQYF. Here the CDR3 DNA reads TGCGCCAGCGGTCCCGGGGGATCCCAAGAGACCCAGTACTTC.

This clone was counted a single time. This chain uses TRBV11-3 with TRBJ2-2, with D unclear. Trimming pared 0 bases from V and 7 bases from J, leaving 9 bases between. CDR3 length: 14 amino acids. Germline values: CDR1 SGHNT, CDR2 YENEEA. CDR3 bases: TGTGCCAGCAGCTTAGACTTCCCGGGCGGGGAGCTGTTTTTT. Translated, it gives CASSLDFPGGELFF.

This clone was recorded a few times. J is TRBJ2-1 and V is TRBV4-3, with TRBD2 identical over 12 bases. CDR3 length: 17 residues. The germline gives CDR1 LGHNA, CDR2 YSLEER. After removal of 2 bases from V and 4 bases from J, the junction contained 6 bases not matched to a gene. CDR3 sequence: CASSQLAGGPRYNEQFF. The CDR3, as DNA: TGCGCCAGCAGCCAACTAGCGGGGGGGCCTCGATACAATGAGCAGTTCTTC.

This clone occurred a few times. The CDR3 sequence is CASSYSGGANEKLFF. DNA for the CDR3: TGTGCCAGCAGTTACTCCGGGGGTGCTAATGAAAAACTGTTTTTT. The V gene is TRBV6-6, the J gene TRBJ1-4; D possibly corresponds to TRBD1 (5 bases). Trimming removed 0 bases at V and 3 bases at J, with 8 bases between. The CDR3 runs to 15 residues. Germline V gives CDR1 MNHNY, CDR2 SVGAGI (reference sequence).

The chain combines TRBV4-3 with TRBJ1-2; TRBD1 matches 7 bases. V lost 4 bases and J lost 6; bases outside the gene matches: 11. This CDR3 contains 15 residues. Germline V gene sequence: CDR1 LGHNA, CDR2 YSLEER. The CDR3 DNA reads as TGCGCCAGCAGCCCGTCGATAAGGGGGCAGGATGGCTACACCTTC. It codes for CASSPSIRGQDGYTF.

This clone was picked up one time. This chain joins TRBV15 and TRBJ1-5; 9 nucleotides align to TRBD1. The junction had 6 bases not matched to a gene; V was cut back by 3 bases and J by 6 bases. The CDR3 totals 15 residues. The V gene's germline CDR1 is LNHNV and CDR2 YYDKDF (reference sequence). CDR3 residues: CATSSSTGGTQPQHF. In DNA, the CDR3 is TGTGCCACCAGCAGCAGCACAGGGGGCACTCAGCCCCAGCATTTT. The complete variable domain, with remaining parts taken from reference TRBV15 and TRBJ1-5, reads DAMVIQNPRYQVTQFGKPVTLSCSQTLNHNVMYWYQQKSSQAPKLLFHYYDKDFNNEADTPDNFQSRRPNTSFCFLDIRSPGLGDTAMYLCATSSSTGGTQPQHFGDGTRLSIL.

For the CDR3, the DNA is TGCGCCAGCAGCTTTACGGGACTATTCTACAATGAGCAGTTCTTC. Residues: CASSFTGLFYNEQFF. The chain carries TRBV5-1 and TRBJ2-1; TRBD2 aligns across 7 bases. V trimming: 2 bases; J trimming: 3 bases; junction bases outside the gene matches: 5. The CDR3 sequence is 15 residues long. Per germline, CDR1 SGHRS and CDR2 YFSETQ.

This clone was observed a handful of times. The chain recombines TRBV7-3 with TRBJ1-2, with 8 bases matching TRBD1. CDR1 is SGHTA, CDR2 FQGTGA, per germline. This CDR3 comprises 13 residues. V gave up 2 bases and J gave up 7 bases; unmatched junction bases: 3. The CDR3 region is CASSLQGASGYTF. CDR3 bases: TGTGCCAGCAGCTTACAGGGGGCGAGTGGCTACACCTTC.

The chain joins TRBV20-1 to TRBJ2-7, with 7 bases fitting TRBD2. Losses at the gene ends were 5 bases for V and 2 bases for J; bases not matched to a gene: 0. This CDR3 region has 11 residues. The germline gives CDR1 DFQATT, CDR2 SNEGSKA (reference sequence). CDR3 nucleotides: TGCAGTGCTGGGGGGGCCTACGAGCAGTACTTC. Translation gives CSAGGAYEQYF.

V and J are TRBV6-5 and TRBJ2-7; 7 bases fit TRBD1. The length of the CDR3 is 15 residues. Germline lookup yields CDR1 MNHEY and CDR2 SVGAGI. V was pared by 7 bases and J by 4 bases, with 13 bases of the junction left unmatched. CDR3 nucleotide sequence: TGTGCCAGCACCTTCCGGGACAGCCGATTTTACGAGCAGTACTTC. This codes for CASTFRDSRFYEQYF.

The chain joins TRBV7-2 to TRBJ2-6; D perhaps matches TRBD1 (6 bases). Trimming shortened V by 4 bases and J by 0 bases, and 10 bases separated the two germline ends. Germline V CDR1 and CDR2: SGHTA, FQGNSA. The CDR3 runs to 16 residues. CDR3 nucleotides: TGTGCCAGCAGCTATAACAGGGCCTCTGGGGCCAACGTCCTGACTTTC. Residues: CASSYNRASGANVLTF.

The chain employs TRBV5-8 and TRBJ2-3; tentative D call: TRBD2 (6 bases). With 0 bases removed from V and 0 bases from J, the gap between germline ends came to 11 bases. This CDR3 region has 16 residues. Germline CDR1 and CDR2: SGHTS and YDEGEE. CDR3 region: CASSLGDWGSTDTQYF. CDR3 nucleotides: TGTGCCAGCAGCTTGGGGGACTGGGGCAGCACAGATACGCAGTATTTT. Filled out from reference TRBV5-8 and TRBJ2-3, the complete variable domain reads EAGVTQSPTHLIKTRGQQATLRCSPISGHTSVYWYQQALGLGLQFLLWYDEGEERNRGNFPPRFSGRQFPNYSSELNVNALELEDSALYLCASSLGDWGSTDTQYFGPGTRLTVL.

Details on this clone: Other DNA sequences in this specimen translate into the identical CDR3. The chain links TRBV9 to TRBJ1-3, with TRBD1 as a possible D gene (6 bases). CDR3 size: 14 residues. Trimming pared 0 bases from V and 4 bases from J, leaving 8 bases between. Germline V gene lookup returns CDR1 SGDLS and CDR2 YYNGEE. DNA for the CDR3: TGTGCCAGCAGCGTAGAGGGGGACGGAAACACCATATATTTT. As protein: CASSVEGDGNTIYF.

The chain links TRBV7-3 to TRBJ1-2; no reliable D call. The V end lost 4 bases, the J end lost 7 bases, and 13 bases lay between the germline ends. CDR3 length: 13 amino acids. Germline V gives CDR1 SGHTA, CDR2 FQGTGA. As DNA, the CDR3 is TGTGCCAGCAGCTACTACCTGGGTTTTGGCTACACCTTC. Translating gives CASSYYLGFGYTF.

Only one count was recorded for this clone. This chain joins TRBV12-5 and TRBJ2-1; TRBD1 might be the D (6 bases). This CDR3 contains 20 residues. Germline V lookup: CDR1 LGHNT, CDR2 FRNRAP. V was cut by 5 bases and J by 1 base, with 27 bases left in between. The DNA of the CDR3 is TGTGCTAGTGGTAACCCTCCACCGAGCTTGGGCCAGGGGTCCTACAATGAGCAGTTCTTC. Protein product: CASGNPPPSLGQGSYNEQFF.

This clone has just a few counts. The V and J genes are TRBV10-3 and TRBJ2-3, with 10 bases lining up with TRBD1. Looked up from germline, CDR1 is ENHRY and CDR2 is SYGVKD. Losses at the gene ends were 2 bases for V and 4 bases for J; bases not matched to a gene: 6. This CDR3 spans 16 amino acids. This CDR3 is CAISEVEGTGADTQYF. CDR3 nucleotides: TGTGCCATCAGTGAGGTGGAGGGGACAGGGGCAGATACGCAGTATTTT.

The chain uses TRBV27 and TRBJ1-5; the D gene is possibly TRBD1 (5 bases). The CDR3 spans 17 residues. V gave up 1 base and J gave up 4 bases, with 17 bases separating them. CDR1 MNHEY and CDR2 SMNVEV come from the germline V gene (reference sequence). As DNA, the CDR3 is TGTGCCAGCAGTTTATTGAAGGGTGGGGGGGAGAATCAGCCCCAGCATTTT. Its protein is CASSLLKGGGENQPQHF.

The V gene is TRBV27, the J gene TRBJ2-1; 9 positions agree with TRBD2. The CDR3 covers 16 residues. With 5 bases clipped from V and 0 bases from J, the junction kept 5 bases outside the gene matches. Germline assignment: CDR1 MNHEY and CDR2 SMNVEV (reference sequence). Written as DNA, the CDR3 is TGTGCCAGCAGTACCCTAGCGGGGCCCTCCTACAATGAGCAGTTCTTC. It is translated as CASSTLAGPSYNEQFF.

The chain combines TRBV11-3 with TRBJ2-2; D ambiguous. The germline V gene has CDR1 SGHNT and CDR2 YENEEA. The CDR3 totals 13 residues. The ends were cut back, 2 bases at V and 5 bases at J, with 6 bases in the middle. CDR3 loop: CASSLQVTGELFF. Written as DNA, the CDR3 is TGTGCCAGCAGCTTACAGGTTACCGGGGAGCTGTTTTTT.

The V and J genes are TRBV5-1 and TRBJ2-7, with TRBD1 matching 10 bases. The CDR3 sequence is 16 residues long. Germline CDR1 reads SGHRS; CDR2 reads YFSETQ. V lost 2 bases and J lost 2; bases outside the gene matches: 7. The CDR3 region has the DNA TGCGCCAGCAGCTTACAAGCCGGGACAGGGGCCTACGAGCAGTACTTC. It encodes CASSLQAGTGAYEQYF.

The V and J genes are TRBV4-3 and TRBJ2-7; no clear D gene. The germline V gene has CDR1 LGHNA and CDR2 YSLEER. The length of the CDR3 is 13 residues. V lost 1 base to trimming and J lost 3 bases, with 7 bases between them. The CDR3 DNA reads as TGCGCCAGCAGCCAAGCCCGTTACTACGAGCAGTACTTC. This codes for CASSQARYYEQYF.

J is TRBJ2-3 and V is TRBV5-4; 9 bases line up with TRBD2. Looked up from germline, CDR1 is SGHNT and CDR2 is YYREEE (reference sequence). This CDR3 has 15 residues. J lost 2 bases, V lost 0 bases, and 1 base had no gene match. The DNA of the CDR3 is TGTGCCAGCAGCTTGGCTAGCGGGATCACAGATACGCAGTATTTT. Encoded protein: CASSLASGITDTQYF.